In this sample, the clone carrying this TCR beta chain turned up a few times. Its specificity is not known. The entry originates in a study of post-analysis software for immune sequencing data. Study-wide background: Both relapsing-remitting and secondary progressive multiple sclerosis featured among the disease courses, as did progressive-relapsing multiple sclerosis.

Built from TCR beta cDNA, the libraries had unique molecular identifiers in them. MiXCR was run by TCRdb on the PCR reads, yielding one entry per CDR3 protein. The repertoire consists of roughly 200,000 distinct CDR3 sequences, with over 25% occurring once and the leading ten covering around 3.2%. With 1 base removed from V and 4 bases from J, the gap between germline ends came to 25 bases. Germline values: CDR1 SGHAT, CDR2 FQNNGV. The CDR3 loop spans 19 amino acids. General study points: Five or six TRBV segments appeared more often in patients than in controls, and TRBV5-6, TRBV5-1 and TRBV20-1 were among these. Normalized Chao1 diversity was significantly reduced in patients versus controls. The authors found that F measure strongly co-clustered same-batch samples.

This sequence joins TRBV11-2 and TRBJ2-5; maybe TRBD2 (7 bases). The sequencing input was blood. The TCR originated in a girl between 2 and 17 years old with multiple sclerosis. The CDR3 nucleotides read TGTGCCAGCAGCTTAGTAGGGGGGGCTGCTAGCGGTGACTCAGAGACCCAGTACTTC. Translation gives CASSLVGGAASGDSETQYF.